This section outlines one T cell receptor beta chain sequence together with its context. The record originates from a study of shared clonotypes between healthy human individuals. An approximately 220 ng quantity of DNA, 25,000 to 30,000 T cell genomes, went into the sorted-subset replicate PCRs. TCRdb's table, derived via immunoSEQ multiplex PCR, lists solely in-frame clones and lacks some. The repertoire consists of under 600,000 clones, with around 97% occurring once and the leading ten covering around 0.058%. The sequence was collected from a woman aged 30 to 39 in good health. Specimen: naive CD4+ T cells sorted from blood. The subset was: CD45RA+ positively selected.

The CDR3 loop is CASSLDTSGHLEQFF. The CDR3 DNA is TGTGCCAGCAGTTTAGACACTAGCGGGCATCTTGAGCAGTTCTTC. The chain couples TRBV28 to TRBJ2-1; 9 nucleotides match TRBD2. The ends lost 2 bases at V and 9 bases at J; junction bases unmatched: 8. The CDR3 is made up of 15 amino acids. The germline V gene encodes CDR1 MDHEN and CDR2 SYDVKM.